Below are 3 T cell receptor beta chains sequenced from a single sample in a study of blood T cell repertoires in COVID-19. Only in-frame clones appear in the TCRdb table, and some are missing; sequencing was by immunoSEQ multiplex PCR. This table has some 220,000 clones, 65% to 85% appearing once. Sequenced input: peripheral blood. These receptors were collected from a woman aged 55-69 years with acute or convalescent COVID-19.

V gene TRBV5-4 combines with J gene TRBJ1-6, with D perhaps TRBD1 (6 bases). CDR1 is SGHNT and CDR2 is YYREEE in the germline V gene (reference sequence). The CDR3 extends over 14 amino acids. Trimming shortened V by 4 bases and J by 10 bases, and 15 bases separated the two germline ends. The DNA of the CDR3 is TGTGCCAGCAGCCTGGGGGCAGGGGAATCACCCCTCCACTTT. Its translation: CASSLGAGESPLHF.

V gene TRBV19 combines with J gene TRBJ1-3; D ambiguous. The CDR3 runs 16 residues. CDR1 is LNHDA, CDR2 SQIVND, per germline (reference sequence). V lost 5 bases and J lost 1, with 15 bases in between. This chain's CDR3 is CASSDAPGRSGNTIYF. The DNA for the CDR3 is TGTGCCAGTAGTGACGCCCCAGGTCGGTCTGGAAACACCATATATTTT.

The CDR3, as DNA: TGCGCCAGCAGCCTGGGACAGGGGATCGGTACCACTGAAGCTTTCTTT. Translated: CASSLGQGIGTTEAFF. The chain uses TRBV5-1 and TRBJ1-1; 10 bases are a match to TRBD1. V trimming: 4 bases; J trimming: 4 bases; junction bases outside the gene matches: 10. The CDR3 is 16 amino acids. The V gene's germline CDR1 is SGHRS and CDR2 YFSETQ.